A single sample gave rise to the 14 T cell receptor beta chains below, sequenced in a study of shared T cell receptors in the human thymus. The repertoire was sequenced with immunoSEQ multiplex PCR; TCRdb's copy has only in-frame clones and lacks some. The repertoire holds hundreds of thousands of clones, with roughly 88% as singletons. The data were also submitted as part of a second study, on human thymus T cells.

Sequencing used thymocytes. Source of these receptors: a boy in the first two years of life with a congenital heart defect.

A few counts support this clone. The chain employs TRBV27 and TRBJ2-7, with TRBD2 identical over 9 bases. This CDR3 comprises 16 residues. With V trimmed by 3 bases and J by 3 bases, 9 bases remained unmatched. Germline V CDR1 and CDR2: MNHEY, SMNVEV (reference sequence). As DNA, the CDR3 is TGTGCCAGCAGTTTGAAGGGGACTAGCAGATTCTACGAGCAGTACTTC. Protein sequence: CASSLKGTSRFYEQYF.

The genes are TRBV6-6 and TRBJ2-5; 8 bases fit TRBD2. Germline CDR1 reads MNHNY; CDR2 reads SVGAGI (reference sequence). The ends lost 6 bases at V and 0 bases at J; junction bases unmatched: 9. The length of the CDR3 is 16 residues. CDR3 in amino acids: CASSLGGREDQETQYF. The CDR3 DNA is TGTGCCAGCAGCCTCGGGGGGCGGGAGGACCAAGAGACCCAGTACTTC.

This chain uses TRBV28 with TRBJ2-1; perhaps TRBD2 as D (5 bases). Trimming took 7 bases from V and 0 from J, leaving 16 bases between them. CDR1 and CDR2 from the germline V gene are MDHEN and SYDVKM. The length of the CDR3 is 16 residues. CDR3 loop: CASTFCQRTSYNEQFF. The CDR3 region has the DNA TGTGCCAGCACCTTTTGTCAGCGGACCTCCTACAATGAGCAGTTCTTC.

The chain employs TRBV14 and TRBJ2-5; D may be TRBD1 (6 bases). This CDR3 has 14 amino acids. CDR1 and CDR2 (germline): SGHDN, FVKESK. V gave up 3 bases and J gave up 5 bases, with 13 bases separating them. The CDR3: CASSQGRGDETQYF. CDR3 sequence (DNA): TGTGCCAGCAGCCAGGGCAGGGGCGACGAGACCCAGTACTTC.

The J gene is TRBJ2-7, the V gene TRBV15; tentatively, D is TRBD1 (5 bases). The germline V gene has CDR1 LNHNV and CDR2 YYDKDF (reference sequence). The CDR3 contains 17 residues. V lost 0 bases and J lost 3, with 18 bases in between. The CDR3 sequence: CATSRDQAQAPYYEQYF. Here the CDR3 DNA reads TGTGCCACCAGCAGAGATCAGGCACAGGCACCTTACTACGAGCAGTACTTC.

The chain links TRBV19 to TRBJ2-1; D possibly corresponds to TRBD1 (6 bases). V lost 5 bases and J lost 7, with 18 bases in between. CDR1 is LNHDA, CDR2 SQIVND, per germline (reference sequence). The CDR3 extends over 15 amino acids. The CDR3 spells CASSGGSGLENEQFF. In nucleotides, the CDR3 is TGTGCCAGTAGTGGGGGCTCCGGGCTAGAGAATGAGCAGTTCTTC.

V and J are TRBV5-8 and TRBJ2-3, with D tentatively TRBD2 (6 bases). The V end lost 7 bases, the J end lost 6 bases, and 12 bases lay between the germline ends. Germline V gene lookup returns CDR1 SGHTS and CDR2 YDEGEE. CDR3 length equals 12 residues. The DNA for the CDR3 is TGTGCCAGCGGGGAGGCAGCGGATACGCAGTATTTT. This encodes CASGEAADTQYF.

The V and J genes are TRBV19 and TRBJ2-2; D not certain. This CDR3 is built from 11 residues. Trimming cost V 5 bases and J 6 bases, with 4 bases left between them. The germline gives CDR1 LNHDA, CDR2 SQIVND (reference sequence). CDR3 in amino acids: CASSEAGELFF. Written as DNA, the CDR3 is TGTGCCAGTAGTGAGGCCGGGGAGCTGTTTTTT.

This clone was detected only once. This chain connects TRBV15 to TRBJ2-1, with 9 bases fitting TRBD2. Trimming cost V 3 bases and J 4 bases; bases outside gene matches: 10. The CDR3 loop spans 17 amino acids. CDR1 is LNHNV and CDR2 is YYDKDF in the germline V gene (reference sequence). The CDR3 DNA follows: TGTGCCACCAGCAGGGAGACGGCTAGCGGGAATTACAATGAGCAGTTCTTC. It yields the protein CATSRETASGNYNEQFF.

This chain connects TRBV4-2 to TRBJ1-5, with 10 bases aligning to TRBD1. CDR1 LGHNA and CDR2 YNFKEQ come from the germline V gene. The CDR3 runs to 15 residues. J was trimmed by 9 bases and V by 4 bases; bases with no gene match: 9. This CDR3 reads CASSLRGQGLMPQHF. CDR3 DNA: TGTGCCAGCAGCCTCAGGGGACAGGGGCTAATGCCCCAGCATTTT.

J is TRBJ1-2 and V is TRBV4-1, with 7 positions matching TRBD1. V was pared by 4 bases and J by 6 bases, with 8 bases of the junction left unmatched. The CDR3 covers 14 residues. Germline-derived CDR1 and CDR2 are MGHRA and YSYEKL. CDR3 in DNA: TGCGCCAGCAGCCCCAGACAGGGTGGAGATGGCTACACCTTC. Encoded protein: CASSPRQGGDGYTF.

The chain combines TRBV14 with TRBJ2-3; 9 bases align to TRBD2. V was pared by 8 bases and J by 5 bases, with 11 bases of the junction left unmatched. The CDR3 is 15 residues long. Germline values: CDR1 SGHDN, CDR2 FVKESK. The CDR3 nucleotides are TGTGCCAGCCGCCCCAGCGGGAGGAAGGAAGATACGCAGTATTTT. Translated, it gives CASRPSGRKEDTQYF.

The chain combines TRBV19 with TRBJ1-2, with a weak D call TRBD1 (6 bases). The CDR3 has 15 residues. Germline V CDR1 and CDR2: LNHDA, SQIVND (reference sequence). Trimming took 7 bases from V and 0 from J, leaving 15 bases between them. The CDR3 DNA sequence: TGTGCCAGTACCCCTCGACAGGTAGCTAACTATGGCTACACCTTC. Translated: CASTPRQVANYGYTF.

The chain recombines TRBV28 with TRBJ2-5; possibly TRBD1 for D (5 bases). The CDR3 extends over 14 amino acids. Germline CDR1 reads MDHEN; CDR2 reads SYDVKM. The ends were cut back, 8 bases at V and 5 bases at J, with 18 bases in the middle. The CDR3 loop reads CASGRPVSGETQYF. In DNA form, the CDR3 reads TGTGCCAGCGGGCGCCCAGTATCAGGGGAGACCCAGTACTTC.